This passage covers 19 T cell receptor beta chains from one sample sequenced in a study of cytomegalovirus exposure and HLA in healthy donors (dated by TCRdb to about 2017). Library preparation employed the immunoSEQ multiplex PCR assay. The multiplex PCR relied on a mix of 60 forward primers for TCR Vbeta segments and 13 reverse primers for TCR Jbeta segments. This immuneACCESS table, as held by TCRdb, lists in-frame sequences with V and J called but not all clones. Of the missing ones, under half trace to an unresolved V gene in checked studies; the others have no known cause. The sample has roughly 120,000 clones on record, roughly 70% of them singletons. The ten largest account for roughly 12% of the sample. Sequenced: PBMCs. These receptors were taken from a woman between 50 and 59 years old in good health and CMV-seropositive.

The chain employs TRBV6-6 and TRBJ1-2; unclear D gene. The V and J ends lost 6 bases and 6 bases respectively, with 17 bases between them. This CDR3 comprises 14 residues. The V gene's germline CDR1 is MNHNY and CDR2 SVGAGI (reference sequence). The CDR3 nucleotides are TGTGCCAGCAGAGCCCCACTAGGGTGGGATGGCTACACCTTC. Translation: CASRAPLGWDGYTF.

The V gene is TRBV19, the J gene TRBJ2-2; 8 nucleotides agree with TRBD1. Per germline, CDR1 LNHDA and CDR2 SQIVND (reference sequence). The ends lost 6 bases at V and 6 bases at J; junction bases unmatched: 6. The CDR3 has 14 amino acids. CDR3 in DNA: TGTGCCAGTAGCACTCAGACAGGGGCCGGGGAGCTGTTTTTT. Encoded protein: CASSTQTGAGELFF.

CDR3 in amino acids: CASSLTGTVGSYEQYF. Written as DNA, the CDR3 is TGTGCCAGCAGCTTAACGGGAACAGTGGGCTCCTACGAGCAGTACTTC. The chain recombines TRBV7-9 with TRBJ2-7; weak D call: TRBD2 (5 bases). Per germline, CDR1 SEHNR and CDR2 FQNEAQ (reference sequence). The CDR3 extends over 16 amino acids. V was clipped by 2 bases and J by 0 bases, with 14 bases between them.

The chain has TRBV5-1 and TRBJ2-7; D is perhaps TRBD1 (6 bases). The CDR3 is 14 residues long. Trimming took 5 bases from V and 2 from J, leaving 14 bases between them. Per the germline V gene, CDR1 is SGHRS and CDR2 is YFSETQ. The CDR3 region is CASRPDSLTYEQYF. The CDR3 DNA reads TGCGCCAGCAGGCCGGACAGTTTAACCTACGAGCAGTACTTC.

This clone showed up just once. The chain has TRBV2 and TRBJ2-7; TRBD1 matches 7 bases. Trimming took 5 bases from V and 3 from J; bases not matched to a gene: 4. This CDR3 is 13 amino acids long. Germline CDR1 is SNHLY and CDR2 is FYNNEI. CDR3 in amino acids: CASSWDSVYEQYF. The CDR3 DNA reads as TGTGCCAGCAGTTGGGACAGCGTCTACGAGCAGTACTTC.

The CDR3 region has the DNA TGTGCCAGCAGTTGGGGACAGAACACTGAAGCTTTCTTT. Its protein is CASSWGQNTEAFF. This chain uses TRBV27 with TRBJ1-1, with D tentatively TRBD1 (6 bases). In germline, CDR1 is MNHEY, CDR2 SMNVEV (reference sequence). Trimming stripped 4 bases from V and 1 base from J, with 7 bases between. The CDR3 totals 13 residues.

The chain joins TRBV7-2 to TRBJ2-5; 10 bases align to TRBD1. In germline, CDR1 is SGHTA, CDR2 FQGNSA. The junction had 3 bases not matched to a gene; V was cut back by 4 bases and J by 4 bases. This CDR3 region has 14 residues. This CDR3 reads CASSSRQGAETQYF. CDR3 bases: TGTGCCAGCAGCTCGAGACAGGGGGCAGAGACCCAGTACTTC.

This clone has just a few counts. This chain connects TRBV23-1 to TRBJ2-7, with TRBD1 matching over 9 bases. TRBV23-1 is classed as an ORF, of uncertain function. The CDR3 contains 19 residues. V was pared by 0 bases and J by 6 bases, with 18 bases of the junction left unmatched. The CDR3 protein is CASSQSRYPLPGQGAEQYF. The CDR3 DNA sequence: TGCGCCAGCAGTCAATCCCGGTATCCACTGCCGGGACAGGGTGCCGAGCAGTACTTC.

V usage is TRBV5-8 and J usage is TRBJ2-7; 9 positions agree with TRBD1. The CDR3 sequence is 17 residues long. V lost 4 bases to trimming and J lost 2 bases; unmatched junction nucleotides: 13. Germline lookup yields CDR1 SGHTS and CDR2 YDEGEE. The CDR3 is CASSTGTGIYSTYEQYF. The CDR3 nucleotides read TGTGCCAGCAGCACCGGGACAGGGATATACTCCACCTACGAGCAGTACTTC. Full variable domain (missing parts from reference TRBV5-8 and TRBJ2-7): EAGVTQSPTHLIKTRGQQATLRCSPISGHTSVYWYQQALGLGLQFLLWYDEGEERNRGNFPPRFSGRQFPNYSSELNVNALELEDSALYLCASSTGTGIYSTYEQYFGPGTRLTVT.

The count of this clone is one. This chain links TRBV5-6 with TRBJ1-2, with D perhaps matching TRBD1 (5 bases). The V gene's germline CDR1 is SGHDT and CDR2 YYEEEE. Trimming cost V 0 bases and J 0 bases, with 9 bases left between them. The CDR3 extends over 15 amino acids. The CDR3 loop is CASSLALTANYGYTF. CDR3 bases: TGTGCCAGCAGCTTGGCCCTGACAGCTAACTATGGCTACACCTTC.

The chain combines TRBV7-3 with TRBJ2-1; D is possibly TRBD1 (7 bases). V was pared by 2 bases and J by 6 bases, with 14 bases between. The CDR3 extends over 15 amino acids. The germline gives CDR1 SGHTA, CDR2 FQGTGA. The CDR3 nucleotides read TGTGCCAGCAGCTTAGGTCAGGGGGGTTTCAATGAGCAGTTCTTC. Protein: CASSLGQGGFNEQFF.

The rearrangement joins TRBV10-3 to TRBJ2-7; 7 nucleotides line up with TRBD1. This CDR3 is 15 amino acids long. Germline V gene sequence: CDR1 ENHRY, CDR2 SYGVKD. V was clipped by 4 bases and J by 2 bases; unmatched bases: 8. CDR3: CAISGARDSPYEQYF. CDR3 in DNA: TGTGCCATCAGTGGAGCCCGGGACAGTCCCTACGAGCAGTACTTC.

V gene TRBV9 combines with J gene TRBJ2-2; the D gene is possibly TRBD1 (5 bases). Between the trimmed V and J ends, which lost 0 bases and 1 base, there was a span of 7 bases. Germline V lookup: CDR1 SGDLS, CDR2 YYNGEE. This CDR3 contains 15 residues. CDR3 loop: CASSVGQKNTGELFF. CDR3 sequence (DNA): TGTGCCAGCAGCGTAGGACAGAAGAACACCGGGGAGCTGTTTTTT.

This clone was counted only a few times. The chain has TRBV30 and TRBJ2-5, with D hard to call. CDR3 length equals 13 residues. V was shortened by 1 base and J by 2 bases, with 8 bases between the two germline ends. Germline V gives CDR1 GTSNPN, CDR2 SVGIG (reference sequence). The CDR3 protein is CAWSGAVQETQYF. The CDR3 bases are TGTGCCTGGAGTGGTGCGGTTCAAGAGACCCAGTACTTC.

The genes are TRBV4-3 and TRBJ2-6; D is unclear. CDR1 and CDR2 from the germline V gene are LGHNA and YSLEER. CDR3 length: 17 residues. V lost 1 base and J 0 bases, leaving 10 bases between the germline ends. In nucleotides, the CDR3 is TGCGCCAGCAGCCAAGCCATCCAGGTCTCTGGGGCCAACGTCCTGACTTTC. Protein: CASSQAIQVSGANVLTF.

The J gene is TRBJ1-6, the V gene TRBV27; the D is unclear. V dropped 6 bases and J dropped 5 bases, with 11 bases sitting between them. The CDR3 loop spans 14 amino acids. Germline lookup yields CDR1 MNHEY and CDR2 SMNVEV (reference sequence). The CDR3 DNA reads as TGTGCCAGCAGGTGGCGGGAAAATAATTCACCCCTCCACTTT. It specifies CASRWRENNSPLHF.

This clone was found a few times. The chain uses TRBV4-1 and TRBJ1-4; no clear D. Trimming left V 2 bases short and J 2 bases short, with 6 bases between. The CDR3 sequence is 14 residues long. CDR1 and CDR2 (germline): MGHRA, YSYEKL. CDR3 bases: TGCGCCAGCAGCCAATTACAGACTAATGAAAAACTGTTTTTT. As protein: CASSQLQTNEKLFF.

This clone turned up a few times. This chain uses TRBV5-4 with TRBJ1-1; D gene uncertain. V shed 0 bases and J shed 0 bases, with 9 bases lying between them. The CDR3 extends over 15 amino acids. CDR1 and CDR2 from the germline V gene are SGHNT and YYREEE (reference sequence). The CDR3 bases are TGTGCCAGCAGCTTGGCAGGCAGTATGAACACTGAAGCTTTCTTT. Translation: CASSLAGSMNTEAFF.

This chain joins TRBV5-1 and TRBJ2-1; maybe TRBD2 (6 bases). The CDR3 has 15 residues. The ends were cut back, 2 bases at V and 0 bases at J, with 9 bases in the middle. Germline lookup yields CDR1 SGHRS and CDR2 YFSETQ. CDR3 amino acids: CASSFDGSSYNEQFF. DNA of the CDR3: TGCGCCAGCAGCTTTGACGGGAGCTCCTACAATGAGCAGTTCTTC.